This T cell receptor (beta chain) comes out of a study of cytomegalovirus exposure and HLA in healthy donors. PCR amplification relied on 60 Vbeta primers (plus 13 Jbeta primers). How the authors handled the data: An analysis performed later counted around 86 million unique TCR beta chains (approximately 11 million of them shared). Only in-frame clones appear in the TCRdb table, and some are missing; sequencing was by immunoSEQ multiplex PCR. V, J and clone size were drawn from that table, and D and trimming were deduced from the DNA. Of over 100,000 clones in the sample, nearly 80% were seen once. Study-wide points: Certain indistinguishable V segments, among them TRBV6-2 and TRBV6-3, were excluded. Most observed TCR sequences were rare, whereas some public TCRs were detected in many donors.

Germline-derived CDR1 and CDR2 are SEHNR and FQNEAQ (reference sequence). Trimming cost V 11 bases and J 0 bases, with 14 bases left between them. The CDR3 consists of 14 residues. Regarding this clone: Antigen: not known.

The chain couples TRBV7-9 to TRBJ2-1; TRBD2 might be the D (6 bases). The sample taken for sequencing was PBMCs. The receptor's source is a woman in her twenties or thirties in good health and CMV-seropositive. CDR3 residues: CAATAGSSYNEQFF. For the CDR3, the DNA is TGTGCCGCCACCGCGGGGAGCTCCTACAATGAGCAGTTCTTC.